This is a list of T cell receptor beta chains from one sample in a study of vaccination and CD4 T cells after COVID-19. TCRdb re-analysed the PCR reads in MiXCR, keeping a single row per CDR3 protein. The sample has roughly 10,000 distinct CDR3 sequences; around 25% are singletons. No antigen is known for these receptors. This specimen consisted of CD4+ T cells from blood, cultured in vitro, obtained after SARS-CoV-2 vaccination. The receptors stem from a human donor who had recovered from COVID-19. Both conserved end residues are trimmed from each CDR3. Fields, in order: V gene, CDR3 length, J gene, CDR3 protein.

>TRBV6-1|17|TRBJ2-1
ASSAASGSPLGSYNEQF
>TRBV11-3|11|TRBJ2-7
ASSWEYSYEQY
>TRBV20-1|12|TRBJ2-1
SARLAEGYNEQF
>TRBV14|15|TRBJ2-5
ASSSRRLAGGQETQY
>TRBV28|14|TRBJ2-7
ASTRQGQSGRNEQY
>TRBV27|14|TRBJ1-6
ASSSGTPIDNSPLH
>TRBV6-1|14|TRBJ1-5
ASSENGGVGNQPQH
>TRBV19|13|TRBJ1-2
ASSIDRQGAGGYT
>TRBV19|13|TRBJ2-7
ASSPRGGGNYEQY
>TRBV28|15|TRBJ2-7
ASSPAGTSGIQYEQY
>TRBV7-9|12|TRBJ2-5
ASSLGRQGETQY
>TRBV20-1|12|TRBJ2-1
SAARGTGVNEQF
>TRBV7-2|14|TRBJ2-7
ASSLGYGRAVHEQY
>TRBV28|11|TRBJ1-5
ACQWRDNQPQH
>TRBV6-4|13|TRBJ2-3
ASSLLAGTTDTQY
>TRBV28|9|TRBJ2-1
ASSWMNEQF
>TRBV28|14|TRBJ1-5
ASSFRTGNSGQPQH
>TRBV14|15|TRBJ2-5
ASSQVASGRGGETQY
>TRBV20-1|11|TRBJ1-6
SARGTGSSPLH
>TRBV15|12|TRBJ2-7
ATSRDRGSYEQY
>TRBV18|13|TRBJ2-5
ASSPTVGRVVTQY
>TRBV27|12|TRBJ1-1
ASSPRSAGTEAF
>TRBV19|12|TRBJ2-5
ASSSRGPGETQY
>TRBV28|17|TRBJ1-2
ASSNGGQFLRTKNYGYT
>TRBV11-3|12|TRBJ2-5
ASSSGQGEETQY
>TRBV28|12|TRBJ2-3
ASTGQGYTDTQY
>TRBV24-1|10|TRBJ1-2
ATSSQGDGYT
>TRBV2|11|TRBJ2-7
ASSEGSIYEQY
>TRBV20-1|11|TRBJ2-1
SARGAGAFEQF
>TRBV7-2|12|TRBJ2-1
ASRAGTTTQGQF
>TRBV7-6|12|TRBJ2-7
ASSLILGGDEQY
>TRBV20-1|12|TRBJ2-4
SASRTLAKNIQY
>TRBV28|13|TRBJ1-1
ASRPGQGGGTEAF
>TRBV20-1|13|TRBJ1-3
SARDQRQTGNTIY
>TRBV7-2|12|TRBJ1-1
ASSFNRGRTEAF
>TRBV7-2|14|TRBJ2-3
ASSTRPGGPTDTQY